This T cell receptor (beta chain) was documented in a study of blood T cell repertoires in COVID-19. Study in general: Sites in the United States, Italy and Spain provided acute and convalescent COVID-19 samples. Sources were T cells, B-cell-depleted T cells, or PBMCs; the material itself was cDNA or gDNA.

Adults between about 18 and 89 years of age took part from 24 US areas. Grouping used clinical history reported by participants in a survey and questionnaire. Only in-frame clones appear in the TCRdb table, and some are missing; sequencing was by immunoSEQ multiplex PCR. Of a few hundred thousand clones in the sample, 65% to 90% are singletons; the top ten hold 3.5% to 4%. The germline gives CDR1 LGHNA, CDR2 YNFKEQ. This CDR3 has 15 residues. Trimming stripped 2 bases from V and 7 bases from J, with 18 bases between. This clone was recorded at least ten times. The chain is built from TRBV4-2 and TRBJ2-7, with D perhaps matching TRBD2 (6 bases). This receptor was obtained from a woman in her thirties or forties with acute COVID-19. Sequencing input: PBMCs or T cells enriched from blood (not recorded which). CDR3 nucleotide sequence: TGTGCCAGCAGCCAAATGATTGGGGGGAGAGGGGAGCAGTACTTC. Amino acid sequence: CASSQMIGGRGEQYF.